This T cell receptor beta chain was retrieved from a study of cytomegalovirus exposure and HLA in healthy donors. Study-level findings and limits: In a later analysis, at a false discovery rate of 0.05, 15,000 to 20,000 TCR beta sequences matched HLA alleles. One cluster of highly shared sequence variants probably arose as a sequencing artifact.

With 5 bases removed from V and 4 bases from J, the gap between germline ends came to 6 bases. Germline CDR1 SNHLY, CDR2 FYNNEI. This CDR3 is built from 11 residues. The PCR ran on 60 Vbeta and 13 Jbeta primers. Generated by immunoSEQ multiplex PCR, the TCRdb table keeps only in-frame clones and is missing some. The top ten hold roughly 7.7% of the sample, which has 150,000 to 180,000 clones, about four fifths seen once. About this clone: Antigen unknown.

The sequencing sample was made of PBMCs. This TCR came from a man between 25 and 39 years old in good health and CMV-seropositive. The chain has TRBV2 and TRBJ2-7; D gene unclear. The CDR3 DNA reads TGTGCCAGCAGTAGACAATACGAGCAGTACTTC. This gives the protein CASSRQYEQYF.